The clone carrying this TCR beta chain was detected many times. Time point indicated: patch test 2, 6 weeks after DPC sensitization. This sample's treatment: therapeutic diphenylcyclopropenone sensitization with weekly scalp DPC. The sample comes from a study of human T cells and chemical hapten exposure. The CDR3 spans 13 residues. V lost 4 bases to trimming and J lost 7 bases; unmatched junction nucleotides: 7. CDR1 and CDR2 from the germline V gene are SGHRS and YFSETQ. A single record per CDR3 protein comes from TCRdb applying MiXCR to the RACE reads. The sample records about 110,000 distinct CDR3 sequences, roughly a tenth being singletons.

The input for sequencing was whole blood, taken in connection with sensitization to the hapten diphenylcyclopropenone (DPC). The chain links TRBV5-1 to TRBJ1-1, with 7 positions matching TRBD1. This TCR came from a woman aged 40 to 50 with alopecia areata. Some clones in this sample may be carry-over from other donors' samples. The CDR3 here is CASSNLPGGEAFF. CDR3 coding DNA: TGCGCCAGCAGCAACCTCCCAGGGGGTGAAGCTTTCTTT.